Sequencing of this T cell receptor (beta chain) was carried out in a study of radiation and T cells in renal cell carcinoma (dated by TCRdb to the early 2020s). Describing the broader study: A total of 50 or so samples underwent TCR beta sequencing, made up of 26 tumors and around 27 peripheral blood samples. In the 45 to 65 samples combined, 4,016,671 unique CDR3 nucleotide sequences were found, encoding some 2,500,000 unique CDR3 amino acid sequences. The final blood draw was performed at 4 weeks after radiation, at the same time as nephrectomy. Results and caveats for the whole study, not just this receptor: Dynamics of the blood repertoire were not tracked past 4 weeks after treatment. An increase in top tumor clonotypes in blood was observed from baseline to 2 weeks post-radiation, followed by contraction by 4 weeks, which was taken to suggest transient expansion of tumor-resident clones. Because pretreatment tumor biopsies were not available, the study could not determine whether clonotypes were already present within the tumor at baseline. The single-armed trial design could not address effects of radiation dose or scheduling on the TCR repertoire.

The label giving this sample's time point can be read as: blood 4 weeks post-SBRT, at nephrectomy. The sample's treatment or condition label, decoded: 15 Gy SBRT to primary tumor, nephrectomy 4 weeks later. Samples came from a clinical trial, in which primary renal cell carcinomas received 15 Gy stereotactic body radiation therapy followed by nephrectomy 4 weeks later. Serial peripheral blood from radiation-treated patients was sampled at baseline, 2 weeks and 4 weeks after SBRT to track tumor-enriched clonotypes. Every patient had renal cell carcinoma of clear cell pathology. The QIAamp DNA Blood Mini Kit (Qiagen) was used to prepare genomic DNA for TCR sequencing. Only samples passing all quality control checks were included in the analyses. Turning to this clone: The antigen it recognizes is unknown. Per-nucleotide qualities are absent, and no much larger clonotype sits a single base away.

TCR beta libraries were generated from genomic DNA with the immunoSEQ kit, following the manufacturer's recommendations. To prepare libraries, a first multiplex PCR with proprietary primers was run, followed by a second PCR that added unique barcodes, and a bead cleanup was done after each round. Each sample batch included a kit-provided positive control reaction and a negative control reaction. The final libraries were assessed on an Agilent 4200 TapeStation D1000 ScreenTape, pooled by volume, and quantified by qPCR. Sequencing was performed on an Illumina NextSeq500 using a MidOutput 150-cycle cartridge, with 156 Read1 cycles, 15 Index1 cycles, and the kit custom primers. The pooled library was loaded at around 1 pM with a roughly 20% PhiX control spike-in. As for the authors' bioinformatics: The vendor-processed data were analyzed in R, and a clonotype was defined as all T cells that share the same CDR3 nucleotide sequence. In the clone abundance analyses, frequencies in each sample were normalized to that sample's 10,000 most abundant clones. Public T cell clones, which averaged fewer than five per sample, were excluded before analysis. A difference in abundance of at least 32-fold between compartments was used to define tumor-enriched and baseline blood-enriched clonotypes. Clonotypes expanded or contracted between blood time points were identified with a beta-binomial differential abundance model. Tumor-blood repertoire similarity was measured with the Baroni-Urbani and Buser coefficient, and groups were compared using two-tailed Wilcoxon tests in R. TCRdb provides this immuneACCESS table in a form limited to in-frame rearrangements. Some clones are lacking; in checked studies, under half of them reflect an unresolved V gene, and why the rest are absent is not known. That table gives V, J and clone size, and the DNA gave D and trimming. The sample records fewer than 80,000 clones, roughly 85% of which are singletons. Approximately 2.3% of the sample lies in the top ten.

This clonotype originated in an older woman with renal cell carcinoma. Sample: blood, taken from a patient whose treatment included radiotherapy and nephrectomy.

The base sequence is TGTGCCAGGTTTCAACTACAGTACTTC. Its protein product is CARFQLQYF. The chain links TRBV27 with TRBJ2-7, with the D gene call left open. From the cysteine through the phenylalanine, the CDR3 covers 9 amino acids. Only CDR3 DNA remains: 27 bases, in frame from the first base. CDR1 MNHEY and CDR2 SMNVEV were looked up in the germline V gene (reference sequence). V is pared back by 9 bases and J by 10 bases, with 10 bases lying between the germline termini.